This T cell receptor beta chain was sequenced in a study of T-cell reconstitution after alpha-beta-depleted transplantation in children. Molecular barcoding with unique molecular identifiers was used for the TCRbeta library. TCRdb redid the calling of the PCR reads with MiXCR, one entry per CDR3 protein. This table holds over 200,000 distinct CDR3 sequences, around 9.5% found once. The CDR3 spans 15 residues. V was cut by 3 bases and J by 1 base, with 9 bases left in between. Germline lookup yields CDR1 MNHEY and CDR2 SVGEGT. At least ten counts were recorded for this clonotype. The TCR sequence derives from a human donor who donated a stem cell graft to a child with acute lymphoblastic leukemia. The input for sequencing was PBMCs from the stem cell graft donor, taken from the stem cell graft. The rearrangement joins TRBV6-2 or TRBV6-3 to TRBJ2-2; D is ambiguous. CDR3 nucleotides: TGTGCCAGCAGTTATGACAATCGGAACACCGGGGAGCTGTTTTTT. It translates to CASSYDNRNTGELFF.